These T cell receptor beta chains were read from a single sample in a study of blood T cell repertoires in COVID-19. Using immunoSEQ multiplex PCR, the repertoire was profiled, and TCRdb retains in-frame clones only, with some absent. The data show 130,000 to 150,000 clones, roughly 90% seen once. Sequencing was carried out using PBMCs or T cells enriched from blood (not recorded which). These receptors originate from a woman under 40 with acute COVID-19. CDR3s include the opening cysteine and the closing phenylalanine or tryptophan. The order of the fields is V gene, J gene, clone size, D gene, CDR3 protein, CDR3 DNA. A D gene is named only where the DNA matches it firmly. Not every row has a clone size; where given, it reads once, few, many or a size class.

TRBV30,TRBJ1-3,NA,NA,CAWSDLESSGNTIYF,TGTGCCTGGAGTGATCTTGAGAGCTCTGGAAACACCATATATTTT
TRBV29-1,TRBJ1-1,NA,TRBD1,CSAQGADTEAFF,TGCAGCGCCCAGGGGGCGGACACTGAAGCTTTCTTT
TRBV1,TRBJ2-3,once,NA,CTSSQGAGAPSTDTQYF,TGCACCAGCAGCCAAGGAGCGGGGGCCCCCTCCACAGATACGCAGTATTTT
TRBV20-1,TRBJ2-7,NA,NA,CSSTGSHEQYF,TGCAGTTCAACAGGGTCCCACGAGCAGTACTTC
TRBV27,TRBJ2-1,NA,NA,CASSPTQGSLYNEQFF,TGTGCCAGCAGTCCAACACAGGGCAGCCTTTACAATGAGCAGTTCTTC
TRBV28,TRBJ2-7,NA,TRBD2,CASSLGGGASYEQYF,TGTGCCAGCAGTTTAGGCGGGGGGGCCTCCTACGAGCAGTACTTC
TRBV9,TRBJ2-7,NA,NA,CASSAGSSYEQYF,TGTGCCAGCAGCGCAGGTTCCTCCTACGAGCAGTACTTC
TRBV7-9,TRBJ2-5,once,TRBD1,CASSWLDRQETQYF,TGTGCCAGCAGCTGGCTGGACAGGCAAGAGACCCAGTACTTC
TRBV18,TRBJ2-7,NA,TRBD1,CASSPGTGGDEQYF,TGTGCCAGCTCACCTGGGACAGGGGGCGACGAGCAGTACTTC
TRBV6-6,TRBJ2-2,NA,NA,CASSRSAGELFF,TGTGCCAGCAGCCGCTCGGCCGGGGAGCTGTTTTTT
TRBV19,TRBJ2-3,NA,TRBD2,CASSTGLAGVSDTQYF,TGTGCCAGTAGTACCGGACTAGCGGGAGTTTCAGATACGCAGTATTTT
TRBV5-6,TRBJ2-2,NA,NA,CASSLMARGNTGELFF,TGTGCCAGCAGCTTGATGGCTAGAGGGAACACCGGGGAGCTGTTTTTT
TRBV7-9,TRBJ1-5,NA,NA,CASSLTQGQPQHF,TGTGCCAGCAGCTTAACCCAGGGTCAGCCCCAGCATTTT